A single sample gave rise to the 31 T cell receptor beta chains below, sequenced in a study of early T cells in non-severe SARS-CoV-2 infection. A single record per CDR3 protein comes from TCRdb applying MiXCR to the 5' RACE reads. The sample contains fewer than 100,000 distinct CDR3 sequences, approximately 13% of which appear only once. The sequencing sample was made of whole blood. The receptors originated from an adult who was a healthcare worker with PCR-confirmed SARS-CoV-2 infection or an uninfected control (not recorded which).

This clonotype came up many times. The rearrangement links TRBV11-2 to TRBJ2-2; possibly TRBD1 or TRBD2 for D (5 bases each). Germline-derived CDR1 and CDR2 are SGHAT and FQNNGV. The V end was cut by 5 bases, the J end by 8 bases, with 9 bases between. This CDR3 region has 12 residues. The CDR3 sequence is CASSGGSGELFF. As DNA, the CDR3 is TGTGCCAGCAGCGGGGGATCGGGGGAGCTGTTTTTT.

Only a few counts were recorded for this clonotype. This rearrangement joins TRBV28 to TRBJ1-4, with 9 bases identical to TRBD1. Trimming removed 6 bases from V and 8 bases from J; junction bases left unmatched: 10. The CDR3 loop spans 15 amino acids. Per the germline V gene, CDR1 is MDHEN and CDR2 is SYDVKM. The CDR3 sequence: CASRQTGGVEEKLFF. The CDR3, as DNA: TGTGCCAGCAGGCAAACAGGGGGCGTTGAGGAAAAACTGTTTTTT.

This clonotype showed up many times. This chain joins TRBV29-1 and TRBJ1-1; D gene uncertain. The V end lost 5 bases, the J end lost 1 base, and 17 bases lay between the germline ends. The germline V gene encodes CDR1 SQVTM and CDR2 ANQGSEA. The CDR3 covers 15 residues. The CDR3 coding sequence is TGCAGCGTTTTCCATAGAGGTAGCCAGAACACTGAAGCTTTCTTT. It codes for CSVFHRGSQNTEAFF.

This clonotype was seen a handful of times. This chain uses TRBV15 with TRBJ2-1, with 8 bases identical to TRBD1. The germline gives CDR1 LNHNV, CDR2 YYDKDF (reference sequence). The CDR3 sequence is 17 residues long. The ends lost 0 bases at V and 4 bases at J; junction bases unmatched: 8. This CDR3 is CATSRDVTGASYNEQFF. As DNA, the CDR3 is TGTGCCACCAGCAGAGATGTGACAGGGGCATCATACAATGAGCAGTTCTTC.

This clonotype counts as medium-sized (0.01 to 0.1%). The gene calls are TRBV4-2 and TRBJ1-2; D unclear. The germline CDR1 and CDR2 sequences are LGHNA and YNFKEQ. Trimming stripped 0 bases from V and 6 bases from J, with 14 bases between. The CDR3 length is 15 residues. CDR3 in amino acids: CASSQEHGSPHGYTF. For the CDR3, the DNA is TGTGCCAGCAGCCAAGAACACGGGTCACCCCATGGCTACACCTTC.

This clonotype was observed a few times. V gene TRBV13 combines with J gene TRBJ2-2; 9 bases fit TRBD1. Looked up from germline, CDR1 is PRHDT and CDR2 is FYEKMQ (reference sequence). The CDR3 is 15 residues long. Trimming cost V 6 bases and J 6 bases; bases outside gene matches: 8. The CDR3: CASRYRDREAGELFF. In nucleotides, the CDR3 is TGTGCCAGCAGATACCGGGACAGGGAAGCCGGGGAGCTGTTTTTT. Complete variable domain (other parts from reference TRBV13 and TRBJ2-2): AAGVIQSPRHLIKEKRETATLKCYPIPRHDTVYWYQQGPGQDPQFLISFYEKMQSDKGSIPDRFSAQQFSDYHSELNMSSLELGDSALYFCASRYRDREAGELFFGEGSRLTVL.

This clonotype was counted ten times or more. The chain joins TRBV7-6 to TRBJ1-4; 10 positions match TRBD1. From germline, CDR1 is SGHVS and CDR2 FNYEAQ. V lost 4 bases, J lost 0 bases, and 2 bases stayed unmatched. There are 16 residues in the CDR3. The CDR3 DNA reads as TGTGCCAGCAGCTCAGGACAGGGGGCAACTAATGAAAAACTGTTTTTT. This gives the protein CASSSGQGATNEKLFF.

This clonotype was counted many times. The chain is built from TRBV28 and TRBJ1-2; 9 bases fit TRBD1. CDR1 and CDR2 (germline): MDHEN, SYDVKM. The CDR3 totals 14 residues. Trimming took 6 bases from V and 4 from J; bases not matched to a gene: 6. In nucleotides, the CDR3 is TGTGCCAGCAGGTGGACAGGGGCGATCTATGGCTACACCTTC. It yields the protein CASRWTGAIYGYTF.

This clonotype has at least ten counts. In nucleotides, the CDR3 is TGTGCCAGCAGCATCGATCGATTGGGAGACACCGGGGAGCTGTTTTTT. Amino acids: CASSIDRLGDTGELFF. V usage is TRBV6-2 or TRBV6-3 and J usage is TRBJ2-2; D perhaps matches TRBD2 (5 bases). This CDR3 has 16 amino acids. The ends were cut back, 6 bases at V and 3 bases at J, with 17 bases in the middle. Germline V gene data show CDR1 as MNHEY and CDR2 as SVGEGT.

The chain combines TRBV28 with TRBJ1-1, with TRBD1 as a possible D gene (5 bases). CDR3 length equals 12 residues. Germline V lookup: CDR1 MDHEN, CDR2 SYDVKM. With 7 bases removed from V and 4 bases from J, the gap between germline ends came to 10 bases. The CDR3 DNA sequence: TGTGCCAGCAATGCGGGGGGCACTGAAGCTTTCTTT. It encodes CASNAGGTEAFF.

This clonotype came up a few times. The rearrangement uses TRBV19 and TRBJ1-5, with D maybe TRBD1 (6 bases). The germline CDR1 and CDR2 sequences are LNHDA and SQIVND (reference sequence). CDR3 length: 13 residues. V was cut by 9 bases and J by 4 bases, with 13 bases left in between. CDR3 in DNA: TGTGCCAGCAGCCAGGGGATGAATCAGCCCCAGCATTTT. Translation: CASSQGMNQPQHF.

The table lists this clonotype with many counts. The rearrangement links TRBV28 to TRBJ1-1; unclear D gene. V was pared by 6 bases and J by 3 bases, with 5 bases between. CDR3 length: 11 amino acids. Germline CDR1 reads MDHEN; CDR2 reads SYDVKM. The CDR3 nucleotides read TGTGCCAGCAGCAGTGACACTGAAGCTTTCTTT. This sequence encodes CASSSDTEAFF.

This clonotype was counted between two and nine times. This chain joins TRBV29-1 and TRBJ2-1; possibly TRBD1 for D (6 bases). This CDR3 has 14 residues. Trimming shortened V by 7 bases and J by 3 bases, and 16 bases separated the two germline ends. Germline V gene lookup returns CDR1 SQVTM and CDR2 ANQGSEA. CDR3 sequence reads: CSGKGQKIYNEQFF. The CDR3 bases are TGCAGCGGGAAGGGACAAAAAATCTACAATGAGCAGTTCTTC.

The V call is TRBV3-1, the J call TRBJ2-7, with TRBD2 as a possible D gene (6 bases). Deletions cut 5 bases from V and 7 bases from J, with 21 bases between. Germline assignment: CDR1 LGHDT and CDR2 YNNKEL (reference sequence). The CDR3 runs 15 residues. CDR3 nucleotides: TGTGCCAGCAGCTACGGGACTCCGGGGGTGAGGGAGCAGTACTTC. Protein: CASSYGTPGVREQYF.

This chain joins TRBV19 and TRBJ2-3; the match to TRBD1 covers 8 bases. With 3 bases clipped from V and 3 bases from J, the junction kept 5 bases outside the gene matches. The CDR3 consists of 15 residues. In germline, CDR1 is LNHDA, CDR2 SQIVND (reference sequence). CDR3 nucleotide sequence: TGTGCCAGTAGTATTAGTACAGGGGGGACAGATACGCAGTATTTT. It specifies CASSISTGGTDTQYF.

The sample holds many counts of this clonotype. The chain employs TRBV29-1 and TRBJ1-1, with D maybe TRBD1 (5 bases). The CDR3 has 14 amino acids. Trimming removed 6 bases from V and 1 base from J, with 15 bases in between. Per germline, CDR1 SQVTM and CDR2 ANQGSEA. The CDR3 here is CSVGRGRPNTEAFF. The CDR3 DNA reads TGCAGCGTGGGTCGGGGACGGCCGAACACTGAAGCTTTCTTT.

This clonotype appeared a few times. The chain combines TRBV7-2 with TRBJ2-7; the D call may be TRBD1 or TRBD2 (5 bases each). The CDR3 contains 14 residues. V lost 4 bases, J lost 1 base, and 11 bases lay in between. Germline CDR1 is SGHTA and CDR2 is FQGNSA. The CDR3 DNA sequence: TGTGCCAGCAGCTATCAGGGACCTTCCTACGAGCAGTACTTC. This codes for CASSYQGPSYEQYF.

This clonotype was seen at least ten times. V gene TRBV21-1 combines with J gene TRBJ2-7; the table's D call, TRBD1, was not checked against the DNA. TRBV21-1 is designated a pseudogene. The CDR3 runs 15 residues. CDR3 coding DNA: TGTGCCAGCAGCAAACGGGCGGACATCCGGAACGAGCAGTACTTC. Its protein is CASSKRADIRNEQYF.

This clonotype showed up just a few times. The V and J genes are TRBV6-5 and TRBJ2-5; TRBD1 is a possible D gene (6 bases). Trimming left V 0 bases short and J 7 bases short, with 27 bases between. The CDR3 is 19 residues long. In germline, CDR1 is MNHEY, CDR2 SVGAGI. The CDR3 DNA follows: TGTGCCAGCAGTTACTCGGGGGCCTCTTCCGGGTACCGCCGGGGGACCCAGTACTTC. Translation gives CASSYSGASSGYRRGTQYF.

DNA of the CDR3: TGTGCCAGCAGCCAACTAGCGGGGGGGCGTCAAACAGATACGCAGTATTTT. It yields the protein CASSQLAGGRQTDTQYF. V usage is TRBV7-9 and J usage is TRBJ2-3, with 13 bases matching TRBD2. Trimming at V came to 5 bases and at J to 3 bases, leaving 8 bases not matched to a gene. The CDR3 is 17 residues long. Germline loops: CDR1 SEHNR, CDR2 FQNEAQ (reference sequence).

This clonotype was seen repeatedly, ten times or more. V gene TRBV5-5 combines with J gene TRBJ1-1, with 8 bases lining up with TRBD1. This CDR3 has 14 residues. Per germline, CDR1 SGHKS and CDR2 YYEKEE (reference sequence). With 3 bases clipped from V and 6 bases from J, the junction kept 7 bases outside the gene matches. CDR3 sequence (DNA): TGTGCCAGCAGCTGGAAGGACAGGGTATCTGAAGCTTTCTTT. The encoded protein is CASSWKDRVSEAFF.

This clonotype occurred many times. CDR3 nucleotide sequence: TGTGCCAGCAGGAGAGGGTCGCAGGGGCCCCGCAATGAGCAGTTCTTC. Its protein product is CASRRGSQGPRNEQFF. The V and J genes are TRBV2 and TRBJ2-1, with D maybe TRBD1 (6 bases). With 6 bases removed from V and 6 bases from J, the gap between germline ends came to 21 bases. Germline CDR1 and CDR2: SNHLY and FYNNEI. CDR3 length equals 16 residues.

The chain is built from TRBV29-1 and TRBJ1-2; 9 bases are shared with TRBD1. V shed 6 bases, J shed 6 bases, and the junction held 5 bases outside the gene matches. The germline gives CDR1 SQVTM, CDR2 ANQGSEA. CDR3 length: 12 amino acids. The CDR3 sequence: CSVDGQGNGYTF. As DNA, the CDR3 is TGCAGCGTCGATGGACAGGGGAATGGCTACACCTTC.

This clonotype was observed at least ten times. This chain uses TRBV7-9 with TRBJ1-2, with D hard to call. Germline V gene lookup returns CDR1 SEHNR and CDR2 FQNEAQ (reference sequence). This CDR3 has 12 residues. V lost 5 bases and J lost 5, with 9 bases in between. The DNA of the CDR3 is TGTGCCAGCAGCCGCGAATTATATGGCTACACCTTC. Encoded protein: CASSRELYGYTF.

This clonotype was detected ten times or more. The rearrangement uses TRBV27 and TRBJ2-7, with 8 bases matching TRBD1. The length of the CDR3 is 15 residues. J lost 4 bases, V lost 5 bases, and 10 bases had no gene match. The germline CDR1 and CDR2 sequences are MNHEY and SMNVEV (reference sequence). The CDR3 bases are TGTGCCAGCAGTCCCCGGAGACAGGGGCTGTACGAGCAGTACTTC. This codes for CASSPRRQGLYEQYF.

This clonotype came up many times. The V call is TRBV28, the J call TRBJ2-1, with D possibly TRBD2 on 5 matching bases. Deletions cut 6 bases from V and 7 bases from J, with 16 bases between. The length of the CDR3 is 14 residues. Germline CDR1 MDHEN, CDR2 SYDVKM. The CDR3 DNA reads as TGTGCCAGCAGCCGCGGAGGCCCTAAGAATGAGCAGTTCTTC. Protein product: CASSRGGPKNEQFF.

This clonotype has more than one count but fewer than ten. CDR3 nucleotide sequence: TGTGCCAGCAGTACCAGTCCCGGGACAGGGAACACTGAAGCTTTCTTT. It codes for CASSTSPGTGNTEAFF. The chain recombines TRBV28 with TRBJ1-1, with TRBD1 matching 8 bases. J lost 1 base, V lost 5 bases, and 9 bases had no gene match. Germline assignment: CDR1 MDHEN and CDR2 SYDVKM. This CDR3 comprises 16 residues.

The chain joins TRBV29-1 to TRBJ1-5; 10 positions agree with TRBD1. Germline trimming cut 6 bases from V and 8 bases from J; bases unmatched to any gene: 7. Germline V gives CDR1 SQVTM, CDR2 ANQGSEA. This CDR3 spans 13 amino acids. The CDR3 reads CSVETGGSEPQHF. As DNA, the CDR3 is TGCAGCGTGGAGACAGGGGGCTCGGAGCCCCAGCATTTT.

This clonotype was counted ten times or more. The J gene is TRBJ1-2, the V gene TRBV7-2; no firm D call. Trimming pared 1 base from V and 4 bases from J, leaving 10 bases between. The CDR3 is 14 residues long. Looked up from germline, CDR1 is SGHTA and CDR2 is FQGNSA. The CDR3 is CASSLDARTYGYTF. In DNA form, the CDR3 reads TGTGCCAGCAGCTTAGATGCCAGAACCTATGGCTACACCTTC.

This clonotype was recorded at least ten times. V gene TRBV11-2 combines with J gene TRBJ2-7; no firm D call. CDR3 length equals 13 residues. Trimming took 3 bases from V and 9 from J, leaving 15 bases between them. Germline values: CDR1 SGHAT, CDR2 FQNNGV. The CDR3 region has the DNA TGTGCCAGCAGCTTTTGGGGAATGGCAGGGCAGTACTTC. It encodes CASSFWGMAGQYF. Together with reference TRBV11-2 and TRBJ2-7, the CDR3 gives the full variable domain: EAGVAQSPRYKIIEKRQSVAFWCNPISGHATLYWYQQILGQGPKLLIQFQNNGVVDDSQLPKDRFSAERLKGVDSTLKIQPAKLEDSAVYLCASSFWGMAGQYFGPGTRLTVT.

This clonotype was detected many times. The rearrangement uses TRBV5-1 and TRBJ2-2; TRBD2 might be the D (6 bases). In germline, CDR1 is SGHRS, CDR2 YFSETQ. CDR3 length equals 17 residues. Trimming pared 2 bases from V and 4 bases from J, leaving 18 bases between. CDR3: CASSFGGMASSTGELFF. The CDR3 DNA is TGCGCCAGCAGCTTCGGAGGGATGGCCAGCTCCACCGGGGAGCTGTTTTTT. The entire variable domain, with the rest obtained from reference TRBV5-1 and TRBJ2-2, is as follows: KAGVTQTPRYLIKTRGQQVTLSCSPISGHRSVSWYQQTPGQGLQFLFEYFSETQRNKGNFPGRFSGRQFSNSRSEMNVSTLELGDSALYLCASSFGGMASSTGELFFGEGSRLTVL.